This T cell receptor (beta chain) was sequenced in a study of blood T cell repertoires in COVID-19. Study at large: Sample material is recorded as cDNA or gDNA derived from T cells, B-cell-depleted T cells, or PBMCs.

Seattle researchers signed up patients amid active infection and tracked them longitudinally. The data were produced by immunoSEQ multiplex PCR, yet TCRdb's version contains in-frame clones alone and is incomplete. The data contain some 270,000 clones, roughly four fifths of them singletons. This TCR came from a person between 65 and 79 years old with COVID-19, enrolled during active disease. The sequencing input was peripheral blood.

The CDR3 spells CASSQAGHYTDTQYF. CDR3 sequence (DNA): TGCGCCAGCAGCCAGGCGGGGCATTACACAGATACGCAGTATTTT. V gene TRBV5-1 combines with J gene TRBJ2-3; TRBD2 might be the D (6 bases). Trimming pared 4 bases from V and 2 bases from J, leaving 14 bases between. CDR3 size: 15 residues. Germline V CDR1 and CDR2: SGHRS, YFSETQ. Full variable domain (outside the CDR3, taken from reference TRBV5-1 and TRBJ2-3): KAGVTQTPRYLIKTRGQQVTLSCSPISGHRSVSWYQQTPGQGLQFLFEYFSETQRNKGNFPGRFSGRQFSNSRSEMNVSTLELGDSALYLCASSQAGHYTDTQYFGPGTRLTVL.